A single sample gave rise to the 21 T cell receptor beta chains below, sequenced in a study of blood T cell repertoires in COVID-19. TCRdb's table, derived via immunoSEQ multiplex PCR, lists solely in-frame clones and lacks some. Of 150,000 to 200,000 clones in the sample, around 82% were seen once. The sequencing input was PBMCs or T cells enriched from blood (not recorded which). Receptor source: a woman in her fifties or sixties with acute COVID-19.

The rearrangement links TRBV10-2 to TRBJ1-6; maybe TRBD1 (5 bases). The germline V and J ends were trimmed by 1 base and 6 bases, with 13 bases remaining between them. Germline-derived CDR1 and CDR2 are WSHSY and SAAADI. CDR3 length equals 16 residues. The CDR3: CASSEFAGGLNSPLHF. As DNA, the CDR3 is TGCGCCAGCAGTGAGTTTGCGGGGGGTCTTAATTCACCCCTCCACTTT.

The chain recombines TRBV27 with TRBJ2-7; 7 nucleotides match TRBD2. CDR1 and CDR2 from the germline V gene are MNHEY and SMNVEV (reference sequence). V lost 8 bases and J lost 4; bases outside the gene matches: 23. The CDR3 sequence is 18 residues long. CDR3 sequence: CASSPGGTTPLPLYEQYV. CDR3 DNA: TGTGCCAGCTCCCCCGGGGGGACCACCCCTCTTCCCCTTTACGAGCAGTACGTC.

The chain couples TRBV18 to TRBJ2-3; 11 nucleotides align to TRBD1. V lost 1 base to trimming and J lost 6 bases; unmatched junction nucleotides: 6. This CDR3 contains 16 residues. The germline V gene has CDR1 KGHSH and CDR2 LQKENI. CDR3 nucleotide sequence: TGTGCCAGCTCACCACTCGGACAGGGGGCCTTCGATACGCAGTATTTT. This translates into CASSPLGQGAFDTQYF. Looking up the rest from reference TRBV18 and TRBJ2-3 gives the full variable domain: NAGVMQNPRHLVRRRGQEARLRCSPMKGHSHVYWYRQLPEEGLKFMVYLQKENIIDESGMPKERFSAEFPKEGPSILRIQQVVRGDSAAYFCASSPLGQGAFDTQYFGPGTRLTVL.

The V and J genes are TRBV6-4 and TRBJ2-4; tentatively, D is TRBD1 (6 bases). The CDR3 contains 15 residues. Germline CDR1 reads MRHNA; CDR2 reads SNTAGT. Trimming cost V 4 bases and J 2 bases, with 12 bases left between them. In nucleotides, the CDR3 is TGTGCCAGCAGTGTACAGGGTGTTACCAAAAACATTCAGTACTTC. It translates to CASSVQGVTKNIQYF.

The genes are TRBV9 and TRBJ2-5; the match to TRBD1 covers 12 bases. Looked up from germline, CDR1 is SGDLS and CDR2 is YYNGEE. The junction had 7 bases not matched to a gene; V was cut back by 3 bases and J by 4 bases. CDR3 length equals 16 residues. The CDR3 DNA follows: TGTGCCAGCAGCGAAACCGGGACAGGGGGCCCAGAGACCCAGTACTTC. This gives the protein CASSETGTGGPETQYF.

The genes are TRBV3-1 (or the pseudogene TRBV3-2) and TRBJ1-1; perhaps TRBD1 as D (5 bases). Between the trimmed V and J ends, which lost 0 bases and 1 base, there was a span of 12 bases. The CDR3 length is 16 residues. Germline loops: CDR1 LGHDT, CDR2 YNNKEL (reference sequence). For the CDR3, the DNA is TGTGCCAGCAGCCAAGAATACAGAAGGGGGAACACTGAAGCTTTCTTT. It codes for CASSQEYRRGNTEAFF.

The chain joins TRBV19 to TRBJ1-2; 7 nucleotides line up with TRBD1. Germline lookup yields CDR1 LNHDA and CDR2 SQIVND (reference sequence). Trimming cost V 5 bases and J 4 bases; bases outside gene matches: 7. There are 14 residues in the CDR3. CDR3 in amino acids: CASSQRGQIYGYTF. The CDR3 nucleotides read TGTGCCAGTAGTCAGAGGGGACAGATCTATGGCTACACCTTC.

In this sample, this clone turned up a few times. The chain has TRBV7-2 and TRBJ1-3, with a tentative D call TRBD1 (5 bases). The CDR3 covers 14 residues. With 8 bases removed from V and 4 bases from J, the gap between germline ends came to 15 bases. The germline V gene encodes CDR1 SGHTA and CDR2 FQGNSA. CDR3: CASGHGGSGNTIYF. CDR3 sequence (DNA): TGTGCCAGCGGACACGGGGGTTCAGGAAACACCATATATTTT.

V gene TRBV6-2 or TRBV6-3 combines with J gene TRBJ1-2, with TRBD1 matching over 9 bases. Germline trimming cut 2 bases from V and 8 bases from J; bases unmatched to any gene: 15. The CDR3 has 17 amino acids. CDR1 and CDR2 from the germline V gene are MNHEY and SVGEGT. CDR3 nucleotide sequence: TGTGCCAGCAGTTACCCACTCAGGGGACAGGGTCCTCTCGGCTACACCTTC. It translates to CASSYPLRGQGPLGYTF.

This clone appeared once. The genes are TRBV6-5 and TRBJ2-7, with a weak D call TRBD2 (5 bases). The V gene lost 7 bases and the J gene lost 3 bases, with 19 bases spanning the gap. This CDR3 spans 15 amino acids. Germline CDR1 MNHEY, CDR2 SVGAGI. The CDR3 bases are TGTGCCAGCACCGGAAGCAACCTAGCCTTCTACGAGCAGTACGTC. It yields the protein CASTGSNLAFYEQYV.

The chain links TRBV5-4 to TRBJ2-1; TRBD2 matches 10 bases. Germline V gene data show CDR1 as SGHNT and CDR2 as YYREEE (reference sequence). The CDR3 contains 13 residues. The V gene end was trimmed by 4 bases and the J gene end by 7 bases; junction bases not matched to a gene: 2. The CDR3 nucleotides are TGTGCCAGCAGCCGGACTAGCGGAAATGAGCAGTTCTTC. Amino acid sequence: CASSRTSGNEQFF.

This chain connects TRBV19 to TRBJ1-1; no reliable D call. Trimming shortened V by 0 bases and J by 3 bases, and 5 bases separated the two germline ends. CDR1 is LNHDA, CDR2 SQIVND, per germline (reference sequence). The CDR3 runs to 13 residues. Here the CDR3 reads CASSIDKHTEAFF. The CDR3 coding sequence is TGTGCCAGTAGTATAGATAAGCACACTGAAGCTTTCTTT. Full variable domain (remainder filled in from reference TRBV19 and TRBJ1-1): DGGITQSPKYLFRKEGQNVTLSCEQNLNHDAMYWYRQDPGQGLRLIYYSQIVNDFQKGDIAEGYSVSREKKESFPLTVTSAQKNPTAFYLCASSIDKHTEAFFGQGTRLTVV.

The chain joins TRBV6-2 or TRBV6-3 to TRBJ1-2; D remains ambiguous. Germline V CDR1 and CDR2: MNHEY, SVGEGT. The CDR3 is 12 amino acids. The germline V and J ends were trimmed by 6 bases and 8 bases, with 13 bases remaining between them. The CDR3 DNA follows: TGTGCCAGCAGCCCCGGAGTGAGAGGCTACACCTTC. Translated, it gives CASSPGVRGYTF.

The CDR3 spells CASSRATSGYNEQFF. CDR3 DNA: TGCGCCAGCAGCCGAGCGACTAGCGGTTACAATGAGCAGTTCTTC. The chain joins TRBV4-1 to TRBJ2-1, with TRBD2 identical over 9 bases. CDR3 size: 15 residues. Germline CDR1 is MGHRA and CDR2 is YSYEKL. Unmatched junction bases numbered 5, after V lost 4 bases and J lost 4 bases.

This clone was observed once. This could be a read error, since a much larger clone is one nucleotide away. The chain's CDR3 is CASSRQEETQYF. The CDR3 nucleotides read TGTGCCAGCAGCCGACAGGAAGAGACCCAGTACTTC. This chain joins TRBV7-9 and TRBJ2-5; weak D call: TRBD1 (6 bases). This CDR3 is 12 amino acids long. Looked up from germline, CDR1 is SEHNR and CDR2 is FQNEAQ (reference sequence). Trimming stripped 5 bases from V and 3 bases from J, with 7 bases between.

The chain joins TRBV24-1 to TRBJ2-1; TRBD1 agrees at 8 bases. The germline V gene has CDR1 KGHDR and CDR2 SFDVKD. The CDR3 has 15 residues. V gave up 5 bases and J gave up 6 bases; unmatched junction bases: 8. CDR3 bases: TGTGCCACCAGTGCACAGGGGGTGAGCACCAATGAGCAGTTCTTC. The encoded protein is CATSAQGVSTNEQFF.

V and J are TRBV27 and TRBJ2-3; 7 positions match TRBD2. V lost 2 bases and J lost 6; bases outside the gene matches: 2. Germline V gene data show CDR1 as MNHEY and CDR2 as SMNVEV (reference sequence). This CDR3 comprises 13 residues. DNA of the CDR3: TGTGCCAGCAGTTTACTAGCGGCCGATACGCAGTATTTT. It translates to CASSLLAADTQYF.

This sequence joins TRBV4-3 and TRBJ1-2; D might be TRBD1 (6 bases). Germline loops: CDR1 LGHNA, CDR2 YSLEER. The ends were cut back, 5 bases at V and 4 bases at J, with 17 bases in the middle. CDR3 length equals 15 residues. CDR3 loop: CASSSELGQPYGYTF. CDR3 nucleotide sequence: TGCGCCAGCAGCTCGGAACTTGGACAGCCCTATGGCTACACCTTC.

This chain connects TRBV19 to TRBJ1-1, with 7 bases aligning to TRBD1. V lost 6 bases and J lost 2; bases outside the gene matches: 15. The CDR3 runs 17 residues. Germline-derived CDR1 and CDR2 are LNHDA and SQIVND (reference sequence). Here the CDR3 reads CASRRDRAPLINTEAFF. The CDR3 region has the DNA TGTGCCAGTAGACGAGACAGGGCCCCGCTGATAAACACTGAAGCTTTCTTT.

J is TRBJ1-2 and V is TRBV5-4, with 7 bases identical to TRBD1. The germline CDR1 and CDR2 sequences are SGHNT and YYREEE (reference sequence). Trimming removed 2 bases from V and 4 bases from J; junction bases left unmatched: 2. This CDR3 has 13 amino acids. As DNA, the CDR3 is TGTGCCAGCAGCTTCCGGACAGGCTATGGCTACACCTTC. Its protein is CASSFRTGYGYTF. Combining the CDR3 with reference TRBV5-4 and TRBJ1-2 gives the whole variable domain ETGVTQSPTHLIKTRGQQVTLRCSSQSGHNTVSWYQQALGQGPQFIFQYYREEENGRGNFPPRFSGLQFPNYSSELNVNALELDDSALYLCASSFRTGYGYTFGSGTRLTVV.

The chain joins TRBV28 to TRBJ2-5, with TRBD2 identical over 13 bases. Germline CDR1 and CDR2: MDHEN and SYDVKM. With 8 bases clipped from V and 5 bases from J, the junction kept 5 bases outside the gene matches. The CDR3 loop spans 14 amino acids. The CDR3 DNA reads TGTGCCAGCCCCACTAGCGGGGGGGCGGAGACCCAGTACTTC. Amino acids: CASPTSGGAETQYF.